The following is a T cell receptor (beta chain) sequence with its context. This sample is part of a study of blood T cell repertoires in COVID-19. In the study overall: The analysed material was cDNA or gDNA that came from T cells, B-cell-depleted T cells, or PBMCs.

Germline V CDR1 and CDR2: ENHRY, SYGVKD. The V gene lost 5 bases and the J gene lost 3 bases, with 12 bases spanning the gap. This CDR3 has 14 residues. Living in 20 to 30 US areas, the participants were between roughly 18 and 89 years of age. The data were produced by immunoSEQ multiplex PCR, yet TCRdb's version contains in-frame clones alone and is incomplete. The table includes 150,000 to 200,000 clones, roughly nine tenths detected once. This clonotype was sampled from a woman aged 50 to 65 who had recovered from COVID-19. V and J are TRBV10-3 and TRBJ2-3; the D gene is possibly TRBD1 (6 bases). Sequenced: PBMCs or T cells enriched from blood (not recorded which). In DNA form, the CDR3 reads TGTGCCATCAGTTACAAACAGGGAACAGATACGCAGTATTTT. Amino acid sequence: CAISYKQGTDTQYF.